There are a few counts of the clone carrying this TCR beta chain. The antigen remains unidentified. For the library, individual cDNA molecules each received unique molecular identifiers. TCRdb reprocessed the RACE reads with MiXCR, giving one entry per CDR3 protein. Among approximately 73,000 distinct CDR3 sequences listed, 10% to 13% were seen once. The CDR3 has 14 amino acids. V lost 5 bases, J lost 1 base, and 11 bases lay in between. Germline loops: CDR1 MDHEN, CDR2 SYDVKM. The data were taken from a study of human T cells and chemical hapten exposure. Overall study context: Investigators sensitized 2 cm by 2 cm of upper inner arm skin with 2% DPC. Enrolled patients were predominantly female and had alopecia areata, totalis or universalis.

Sample time point: patch test 1, 2 weeks after DPC sensitization. The treatment here: therapeutic diphenylcyclopropenone sensitization with weekly scalp DPC. General study results and limits: With DPC sensitization, TCRs exceeding 1 in 1000 frequency showed no change.

This clonotype was sampled from a woman between 45 and 60 years old with alopecia areata. Some clones in this sample may be carry-over from other donors' samples. The chain is built from TRBV28 and TRBJ1-2; no definite D call. The source was whole blood, collected in connection with sensitization to the hapten diphenylcyclopropenone (DPC). The CDR3 is CASSPARYNYGYTF. Here the CDR3 DNA reads TGTGCCAGCAGTCCCGCCCGTTATAACTATGGCTACACCTTC.